The 25 T cell receptor beta chains given below trace back to one sample, sequenced in a study of memory CD4+ T cells and cytomegalovirus serostatus. The sort gate was single viable CD3+CD4+CD8-CD45RO+ cells for memory CD4+ T cells. Sequencing was performed with immunoSEQ multiplex PCR; in TCRdb, only in-frame clones are kept and a portion is missing. The sample has some 48,000 clones, just under 80% seen once. Sequenced: memory CD4+ T cells from blood. Receptor source: an adult in good health and CMV-seronegative.

Of note for this clone: This specimen includes other DNA sequences encoding the same CDR3. This sequence joins TRBV7-9 and TRBJ1-2; D call uncertain. V lost 2 bases and J lost 2, with 9 bases in between. CDR1 is SEHNR and CDR2 is FQNEAQ in the germline V gene (reference sequence). The CDR3 totals 14 residues. For the CDR3, the DNA is TGTGCCAGCAGCTTATCGGCCAGCAACTATGGCTACACCTTC. This translates into CASSLSASNYGYTF.

This clone was observed a few times. The chain uses TRBV28 and TRBJ1-1; no reliable D call. This CDR3 region has 13 residues. CDR1 MDHEN and CDR2 SYDVKM come from the germline V gene. With 8 bases removed from V and 4 bases from J, the gap between germline ends came to 14 bases. CDR3 amino acids: CASVYGGGTEAFF. CDR3 coding DNA: TGTGCCAGCGTGTATGGCGGAGGCACTGAAGCTTTCTTT.

The J gene is TRBJ2-3, the V gene TRBV5-1; 9 bases match TRBD2. The CDR3 has 17 residues. Germline lookup yields CDR1 SGHRS and CDR2 YFSETQ. Trimming at V came to 3 bases and at J to 5 bases, leaving 13 bases not matched to a gene. The CDR3, as DNA: TGCGCCAGCAGCTCACCTGGGGGCGGGAGGGTTGGAGATACGCAGTATTTT. Translating it yields CASSSPGGGRVGDTQYF.

This clone showed up just a few times. The chain has TRBV7-9 and TRBJ2-7; the D gene is possibly TRBD2 (5 bases). The length of the CDR3 is 13 residues. Trimming cost V 1 base and J 6 bases, with 10 bases left between them. The germline gives CDR1 SEHNR, CDR2 FQNEAQ (reference sequence). CDR3 amino acids: CASSLGASREQYF. Written as DNA, the CDR3 is TGTGCCAGCAGCTTAGGGGCTAGCCGCGAGCAGTACTTC. The full variable domain, with the rest looked up from reference TRBV7-9 and TRBJ2-7, is DTGVSQNPRHKITKRGQNVTFRCDPISEHNRLYWYRQTLGQGPEFLTYFQNEAQLEKSRLLSDRFSAERPKGSFSTLEIQRTEQGDSAMYLCASSLGASREQYFGPGTRLTVT.

The chain links TRBV5-4 to TRBJ2-3, with D uncertain. The CDR3 runs 13 residues. The V gene's germline CDR1 is SGHNT and CDR2 YYREEE (reference sequence). V lost 0 bases, J lost 3 bases, and 5 bases lay in between. The CDR3 DNA reads as TGTGCCAGCAGCTTGGAGTTGACAGATACGCAGTATTTT. Translating it yields CASSLELTDTQYF.

This clone appeared once. J is TRBJ2-7 and V is TRBV6-5; 9 bases align to TRBD2. V trimming: 8 bases; J trimming: 5 bases; junction bases outside the gene matches: 10. The CDR3 sequence is 14 residues long. Looked up from germline, CDR1 is MNHEY and CDR2 is SVGAGI. The CDR3 sequence is CASGRGGREDEQYF. CDR3 DNA: TGTGCCAGCGGTCGGGGCGGGAGGGAGGACGAGCAGTACTTC.

The chain recombines TRBV6-5 with TRBJ1-2, with 7 positions matching TRBD1. The V gene's germline CDR1 is MNHEY and CDR2 SVGAGI. The CDR3 runs to 14 residues. V was clipped by 5 bases and J by 12 bases; unmatched bases: 15. Written as DNA, the CDR3 is TGTGCCAGCAGTCATACCCGGGACAGTGGATGGGACACCTTC. Translating it yields CASSHTRDSGWDTF.

CDR3 nucleotide sequence: TGTGCCAGCAGTCCCCAGGACAGGGGGAACACTGAAGCTTTCTTT. This codes for CASSPQDRGNTEAFF. The chain recombines TRBV28 with TRBJ1-1, with 9 bases fitting TRBD1. CDR3 size: 15 residues. The germline gives CDR1 MDHEN, CDR2 SYDVKM. Trimming cost V 5 bases and J 1 base; bases outside gene matches: 5. The full variable domain, its missing parts supplied by reference TRBV28 and TRBJ1-1, is DVKVTQSSRYLVKRTGEKVFLECVQDMDHENMFWYRQDPGLGLRLIYFSYDVKMKEKGDIPEGYSVSREKKERFSLILESASTNQTSMYLCASSPQDRGNTEAFFGQGTRLTVV.

This chain uses TRBV5-1 with TRBJ1-4; TRBD1 matches 7 bases. The CDR3 has 15 residues. Germline trimming cut 3 bases from V and 5 bases from J; bases unmatched to any gene: 7. In germline, CDR1 is SGHRS, CDR2 YFSETQ. The CDR3: CASSSRQGPNEKLFF. Written as DNA, the CDR3 is TGCGCCAGCAGCTCCCGACAGGGACCCAATGAAAAACTGTTTTTT.

The rearrangement joins TRBV4-1 to TRBJ1-6; no clear D. The V gene lost 4 bases and the J gene lost 0 bases, with 13 bases spanning the gap. CDR3 length equals 17 residues. Per germline, CDR1 MGHRA and CDR2 YSYEKL. For the CDR3, the DNA is TGCGCCAGCAGCCCGGACGTAAGACCCTCCTATAATTCACCCCTCCACTTT. The encoded protein is CASSPDVRPSYNSPLHF.

This clone was seen only once. This rearrangement joins TRBV21-1 to TRBJ1-1. TRBV21-1 is a pseudogene. The CDR3 is 16 residues long. Here the CDR3 DNA reads TGTGCCAGCAGCAAAGGGGGACTGGCGGCGAACACTGAAGCTTTCTTT. This encodes CASSKGGLAANTEAFF.

The chain couples TRBV2 to TRBJ2-5, with no clear D. From germline, CDR1 is SNHLY and CDR2 FYNNEI. V lost 6 bases, J lost 5 bases, and 7 bases lay in between. This CDR3 has 11 residues. The CDR3 sequence is CASRGRETQYF. The CDR3 nucleotides read TGTGCCAGCAGGGGCCGGGAGACCCAGTACTTC.

V gene TRBV4-2 combines with J gene TRBJ1-6; 7 nucleotides match TRBD1. CDR1 and CDR2 from the germline V gene are LGHNA and YNFKEQ. Trimming took 5 bases from V and 14 from J; bases not matched to a gene: 3. The CDR3 is 11 amino acids. The CDR3 here is CASSETGTLHF. The DNA for the CDR3 is TGTGCCAGCAGCGAGACAGGGACCCTCCACTTT.

The chain carries TRBV28 and TRBJ2-7, with D possibly TRBD1 on 5 matching bases. The CDR3 runs 14 residues. Per the germline V gene, CDR1 is MDHEN and CDR2 is SYDVKM. V was shortened by 5 bases and J by 1 base, with 12 bases between the two germline ends. CDR3 loop: CASSAVGQSYEQYF. The CDR3 nucleotides read TGTGCCAGCAGTGCCGTTGGACAATCCTACGAGCAGTACTTC.

This clone was detected a few times. This chain links TRBV5-1 with TRBJ1-5; the D is unclear. The germline gives CDR1 SGHRS, CDR2 YFSETQ. V shed 4 bases and J shed 5 bases, with 16 bases lying between them. This CDR3 contains 15 residues. DNA for the CDR3: TGCGCCAGCAGCGCCGACGGGCAGCCTCATCAGCCCCAGCATTTT. This codes for CASSADGQPHQPQHF.

The gene calls are TRBV29-1 and TRBJ1-1; D remains unclear. The CDR3 runs to 10 residues. CDR1 SQVTM and CDR2 ANQGSEA come from the germline V gene. V lost 3 bases and J lost 5, with 4 bases in between. The CDR3 DNA is TGCAGCGTTGATTCAACTGAAGCTTTCTTT. As protein: CSVDSTEAFF.

The chain employs TRBV19 and TRBJ2-3; tentative D call: TRBD2 (5 bases). V lost 4 bases, J lost 3 bases, and 11 bases lay in between. Germline V gives CDR1 LNHDA, CDR2 SQIVND (reference sequence). The CDR3 consists of 14 residues. The CDR3 is CASSTRSGTDTQYF. The CDR3 DNA sequence: TGTGCCAGTAGTACCCGTTCGGGAACAGATACGCAGTATTTT.

The chain combines TRBV11-2 with TRBJ1-2, with D possibly matching TRBD1 (5 bases). This CDR3 spans 14 amino acids. Between the trimmed V and J ends, which lost 3 bases and 2 bases, there was a span of 10 bases. Germline CDR1 SGHAT, CDR2 FQNNGV. In DNA form, the CDR3 reads TGTGCCAGCAGCTTCCGCCAGGGCAACTATGGCTACACCTTC. Protein sequence: CASSFRQGNYGYTF.

The genes are TRBV14 and TRBJ2-2; D possibly uses TRBD1 or TRBD2 (5 bases each). Germline V gives CDR1 SGHDN, CDR2 FVKESK. The CDR3 sequence is 13 residues long. V was cut by 7 bases and J by 7 bases, with 13 bases left in between. In DNA, the CDR3 is TGTGCCAGCACCCGGGACCGTGGCGGGGAGCTGTTTTTT. It is translated as CASTRDRGGELFF.

This rearrangement joins TRBV27 to TRBJ1-1; 7 bases agree with TRBD1. From germline, CDR1 is MNHEY and CDR2 SMNVEV (reference sequence). This CDR3 region has 15 residues. V lost 5 bases and J lost 5; bases outside the gene matches: 11. This CDR3 is CASSLQGPGRTEAFF. The CDR3, as DNA: TGTGCCAGCAGTCTACAGGGGCCGGGGCGGACTGAAGCTTTCTTT.

V usage is TRBV18 and J usage is TRBJ1-1, with D possibly being TRBD1 (5 bases). This CDR3 has 15 amino acids. Germline CDR1 and CDR2: KGHSH and LQKENI. V shed 2 bases and J shed 2 bases, with 12 bases lying between them. The CDR3 DNA follows: TGTGCCAGCTCACCAGCCGGGACCAAAAACACTGAAGCTTTCTTT. Translated: CASSPAGTKNTEAFF.

The chain has TRBV18 and TRBJ1-1; no firm D call. Trimming stripped 3 bases from V and 2 bases from J, with 13 bases between. The V gene's germline CDR1 is KGHSH and CDR2 LQKENI. The CDR3 sequence is 15 residues long. CDR3 sequence (DNA): TGTGCCAGCTCACCCGGAACGGGAAGCAACACTGAAGCTTTCTTT. This codes for CASSPGTGSNTEAFF. The whole variable domain, filled in from reference TRBV18 and TRBJ1-1, reads NAGVMQNPRHLVRRRGQEARLRCSPMKGHSHVYWYRQLPEEGLKFMVYLQKENIIDESGMPKERFSAEFPKEGPSILRIQQVVRGDSAAYFCASSPGTGSNTEAFFGQGTRLTVV.

In its sample, this clone was seen once. V and J are TRBV5-1 and TRBJ1-1; D might be TRBD1 (6 bases). This CDR3 is built from 14 residues. V was pared by 4 bases and J by 1 base, with 11 bases between. Germline V gene sequence: CDR1 SGHRS, CDR2 YFSETQ. The CDR3, as DNA: TGCGCCAGCAGCAAACAGGGAGGGAACACTGAAGCTTTCTTT. This gives the protein CASSKQGGNTEAFF.

This clone was seen a single time. The V call is TRBV11-1, the J call TRBJ2-1; D perhaps matches TRBD1 (5 bases). V was trimmed by 0 bases and J by 2 bases, leaving 5 bases between them. This CDR3 has 14 amino acids. CDR1 is SGHAT, CDR2 FQDESV, per germline (reference sequence). The CDR3 sequence is CASSLAGPYNEQFF. CDR3 bases: TGTGCCAGCAGCTTAGCGGGGCCCTACAATGAGCAGTTCTTC.

The chain couples TRBV27 to TRBJ2-1, with 7 bases matching TRBD1. Germline trimming cut 6 bases from V and 4 bases from J; bases unmatched to any gene: 12. Germline V gives CDR1 MNHEY, CDR2 SMNVEV (reference sequence). The CDR3 spans 16 residues. The CDR3 nucleotides read TGTGCCAGCAGCACAAAAAGGGACAGAGTATACAATGAGCAGTTCTTC. This encodes CASSTKRDRVYNEQFF.